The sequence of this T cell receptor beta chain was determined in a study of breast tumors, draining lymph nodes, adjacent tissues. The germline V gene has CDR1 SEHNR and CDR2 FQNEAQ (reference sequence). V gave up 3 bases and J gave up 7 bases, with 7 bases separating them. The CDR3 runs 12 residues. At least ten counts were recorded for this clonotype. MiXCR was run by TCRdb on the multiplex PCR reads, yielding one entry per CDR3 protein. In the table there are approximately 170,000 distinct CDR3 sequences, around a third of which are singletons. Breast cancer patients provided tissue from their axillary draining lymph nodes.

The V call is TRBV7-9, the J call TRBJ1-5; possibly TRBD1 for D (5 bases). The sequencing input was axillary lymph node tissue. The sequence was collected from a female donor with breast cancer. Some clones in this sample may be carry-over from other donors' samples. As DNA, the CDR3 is TGTGCCAGCAGCTTGGGGGGACAGCCCCAGCATTTT. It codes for CASSLGGQPQHF.